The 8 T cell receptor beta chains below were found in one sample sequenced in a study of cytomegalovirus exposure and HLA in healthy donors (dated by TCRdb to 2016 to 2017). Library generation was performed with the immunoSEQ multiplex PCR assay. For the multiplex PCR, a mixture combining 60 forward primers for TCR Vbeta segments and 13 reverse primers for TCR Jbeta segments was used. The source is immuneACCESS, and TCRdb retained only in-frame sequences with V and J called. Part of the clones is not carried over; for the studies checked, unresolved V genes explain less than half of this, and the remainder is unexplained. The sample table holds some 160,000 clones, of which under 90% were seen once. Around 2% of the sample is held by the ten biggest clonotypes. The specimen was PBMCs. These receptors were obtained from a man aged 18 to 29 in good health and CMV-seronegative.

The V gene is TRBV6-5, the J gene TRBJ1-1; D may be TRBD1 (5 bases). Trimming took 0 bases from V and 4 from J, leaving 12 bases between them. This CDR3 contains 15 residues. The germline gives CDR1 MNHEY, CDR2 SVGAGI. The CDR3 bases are TGTGCCAGCAGTTACTCGGCAGGGATGGTCACTGAAGCTTTCTTT. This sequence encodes CASSYSAGMVTEAFF.

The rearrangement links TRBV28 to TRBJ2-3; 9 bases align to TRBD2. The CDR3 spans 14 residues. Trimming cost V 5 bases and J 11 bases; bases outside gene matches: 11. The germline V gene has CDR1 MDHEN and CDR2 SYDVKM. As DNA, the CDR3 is TGTGCCAGCAGTCAATCCGTCAGTAGCGGGGGGCAGTATTTT. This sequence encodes CASSQSVSSGGQYF.

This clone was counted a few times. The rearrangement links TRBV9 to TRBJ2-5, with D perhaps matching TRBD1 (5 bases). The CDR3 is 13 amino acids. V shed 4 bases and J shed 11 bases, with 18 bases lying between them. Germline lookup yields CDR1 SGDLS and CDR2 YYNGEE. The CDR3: CASSPRGARRQYF. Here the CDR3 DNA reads TGTGCCAGCAGCCCCCGTGGGGCACGCAGGCAGTACTTC. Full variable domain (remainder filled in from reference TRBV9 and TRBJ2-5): DSGVTQTPKHLITATGQRVTLRCSPRSGDLSVYWYQQSLDQGLQFLIQYYNGEERAKGNILERFSAQQFPDLHSELNLSSLELGDSALYFCASSPRGARRQYFGPGTRLLVL.

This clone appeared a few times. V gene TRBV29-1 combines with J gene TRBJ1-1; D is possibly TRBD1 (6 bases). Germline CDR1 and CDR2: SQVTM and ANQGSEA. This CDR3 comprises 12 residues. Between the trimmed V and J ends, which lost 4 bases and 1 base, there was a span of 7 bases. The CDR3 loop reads CSVGGQNTEAFF. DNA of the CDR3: TGCAGCGTTGGGGGACAGAACACTGAAGCTTTCTTT.

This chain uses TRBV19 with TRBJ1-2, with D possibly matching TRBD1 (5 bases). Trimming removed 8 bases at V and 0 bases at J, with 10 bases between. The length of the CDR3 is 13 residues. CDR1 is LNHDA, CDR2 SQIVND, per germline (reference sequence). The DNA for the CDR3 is TGTGCCAGTTACACAGGTTCTAACTATGGCTACACCTTC. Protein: CASYTGSNYGYTF.

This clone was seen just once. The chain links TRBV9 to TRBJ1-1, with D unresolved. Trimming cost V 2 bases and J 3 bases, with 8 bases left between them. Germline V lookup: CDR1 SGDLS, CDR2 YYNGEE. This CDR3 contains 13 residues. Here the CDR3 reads CASSVDGDTEAFF. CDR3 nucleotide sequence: TGTGCCAGCAGCGTCGACGGGGACACTGAAGCTTTCTTT.

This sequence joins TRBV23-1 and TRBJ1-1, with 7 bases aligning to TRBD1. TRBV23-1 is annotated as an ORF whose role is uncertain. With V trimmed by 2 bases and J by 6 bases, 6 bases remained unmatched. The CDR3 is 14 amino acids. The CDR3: CASSQPDRDAEAFF. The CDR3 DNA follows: TGCGCCAGCAGTCAACCCGACAGGGACGCTGAAGCTTTCTTT.

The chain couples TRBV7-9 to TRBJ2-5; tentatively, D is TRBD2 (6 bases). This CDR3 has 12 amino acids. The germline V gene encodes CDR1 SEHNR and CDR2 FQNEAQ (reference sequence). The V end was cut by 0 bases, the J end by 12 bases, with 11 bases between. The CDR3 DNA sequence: TGTGCCAGCAGCTTAGCAGGAGGCGGGGAGTACTTC. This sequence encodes CASSLAGGGEYF.